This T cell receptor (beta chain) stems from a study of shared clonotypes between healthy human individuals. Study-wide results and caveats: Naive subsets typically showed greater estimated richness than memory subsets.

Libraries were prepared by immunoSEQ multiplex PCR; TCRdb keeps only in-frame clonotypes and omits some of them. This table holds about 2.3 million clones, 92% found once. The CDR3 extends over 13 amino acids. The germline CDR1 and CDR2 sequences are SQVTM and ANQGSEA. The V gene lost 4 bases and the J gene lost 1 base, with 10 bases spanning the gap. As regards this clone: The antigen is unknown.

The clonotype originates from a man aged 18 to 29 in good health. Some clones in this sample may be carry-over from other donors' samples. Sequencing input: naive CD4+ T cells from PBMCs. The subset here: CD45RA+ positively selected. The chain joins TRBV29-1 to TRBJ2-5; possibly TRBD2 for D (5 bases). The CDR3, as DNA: TGCAGCGTTGTGGGGAGATCCCAAGAGACCCAGTACTTC. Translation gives CSVVGRSQETQYF.